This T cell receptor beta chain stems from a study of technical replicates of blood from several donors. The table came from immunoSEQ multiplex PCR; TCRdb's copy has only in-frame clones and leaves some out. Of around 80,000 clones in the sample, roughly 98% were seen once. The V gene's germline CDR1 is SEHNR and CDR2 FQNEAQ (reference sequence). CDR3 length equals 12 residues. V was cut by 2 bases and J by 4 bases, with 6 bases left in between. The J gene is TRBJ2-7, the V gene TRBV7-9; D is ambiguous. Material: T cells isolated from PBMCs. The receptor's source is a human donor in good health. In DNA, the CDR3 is TGTGCCAGCAGCTTATCACAATACGAGCAGTACTTC. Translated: CASSLSQYEQYF.